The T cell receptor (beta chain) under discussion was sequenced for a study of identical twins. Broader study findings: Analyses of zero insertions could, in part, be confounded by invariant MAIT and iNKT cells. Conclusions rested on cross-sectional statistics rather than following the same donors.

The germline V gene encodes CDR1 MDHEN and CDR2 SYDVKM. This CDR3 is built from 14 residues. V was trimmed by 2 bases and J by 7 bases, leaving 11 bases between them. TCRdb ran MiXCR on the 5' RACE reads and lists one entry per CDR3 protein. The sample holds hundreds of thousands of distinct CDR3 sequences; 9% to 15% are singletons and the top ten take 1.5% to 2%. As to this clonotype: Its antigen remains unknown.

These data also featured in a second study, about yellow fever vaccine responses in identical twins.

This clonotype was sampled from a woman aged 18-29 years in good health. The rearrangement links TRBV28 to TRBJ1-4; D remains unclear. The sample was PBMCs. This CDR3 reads CASSLGDWSEKLFF. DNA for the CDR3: TGTGCCAGCAGTTTAGGTGATTGGTCTGAAAAACTGTTTTTT.